This T cell receptor beta chain was found in a study of T cells in Graves' hyperthyroidism and ophthalmopathy. The study, taken as a whole, reports: Blood shared most expanded thyroid clonotypes above 0.001.

Regions amplified from RNA transcripts were the TCR beta CDR3 regions. HTBI primers were the set used in a first-round RT-PCR of the TCR CDR3. TCRdb processed the multiplex PCR reads anew with MiXCR; each CDR3 protein has one entry. This sample yields around 500,000 distinct CDR3 sequences, of which roughly 22% are seen a single time; about half belongs to the top ten. In regard to this clonotype: The antigen is undetermined.

CDR1 and CDR2 from the germline V gene are LGHDT and YNNKEL (reference sequence). The CDR3 consists of 14 residues. V was cut by 1 base and J by 2 bases, with 9 bases left in between. The receptor was derived from a woman in her 70s with Graves' ophthalmopathy. The sequencing sample was made of blood. The J gene is TRBJ2-7, the V gene TRBV3-1, with D unclear. In DNA, the CDR3 is TGTGCCAGCAGCCAAGTCTACAGTCCCTACGAGCAGTACTTC. Protein: CASSQVYSPYEQYF.